Here is one TCR beta chain with its context. This entry comes from a study of T cell responses to AZD1222 COVID-19 vaccine. About the research overall: Samples with a second dose at about 4 or about 12 weeks were pooled together.

CDR3 length: 14 amino acids. Germline-derived CDR1 and CDR2 are SGDLS and YYNGEE. Trimming shortened V by 3 bases and J by 1 base, and 7 bases separated the two germline ends. Repertoires were generated with immunoSEQ multiplex PCR, while TCRdb's copy carries only in-frame clones and drops some. The sample lists about 180,000 clones, 88% occurring once. The source is an adult in good health. V and J are TRBV9 and TRBJ2-2, with a weak D call TRBD1 (5 bases). This material consisted of peripheral blood, taken on day 0 of AZD1222 vaccination. The CDR3 coding sequence is TGTGCCAGCAGCGAAAGGGGGAACACCGGGGAGCTGTTTTTT. Translating gives CASSERGNTGELFF.